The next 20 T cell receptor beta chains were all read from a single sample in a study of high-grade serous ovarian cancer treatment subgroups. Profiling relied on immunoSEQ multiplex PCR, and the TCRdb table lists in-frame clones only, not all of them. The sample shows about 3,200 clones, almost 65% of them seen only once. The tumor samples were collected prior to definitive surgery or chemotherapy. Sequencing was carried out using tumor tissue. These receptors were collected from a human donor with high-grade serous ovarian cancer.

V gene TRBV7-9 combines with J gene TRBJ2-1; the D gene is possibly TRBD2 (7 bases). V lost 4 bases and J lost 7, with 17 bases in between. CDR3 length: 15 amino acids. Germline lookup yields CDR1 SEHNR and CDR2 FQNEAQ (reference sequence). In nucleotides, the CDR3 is TGTGCCAGCAGCTCAGAAAGGACTAGGGGGAATGAGCAGTTCTTC. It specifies CASSSERTRGNEQFF. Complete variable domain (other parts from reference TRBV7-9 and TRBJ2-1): DTGVSQNPRHKITKRGQNVTFRCDPISEHNRLYWYRQTLGQGPEFLTYFQNEAQLEKSRLLSDRFSAERPKGSFSTLEIQRTEQGDSAMYLCASSSERTRGNEQFFGPGTRLTVL.

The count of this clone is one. This CDR3 is CSVFPGLAAYNEQFF. The CDR3 DNA sequence: TGCAGCGTGTTTCCGGGACTAGCGGCCTACAATGAGCAGTTCTTC. The V gene is TRBV29-1, the J gene TRBJ2-1; TRBD2 matches 11 bases. CDR1 is SQVTM and CDR2 is ANQGSEA in the germline V gene. V lost 6 bases to trimming and J lost 2 bases; unmatched junction nucleotides: 6. CDR3 length: 15 residues.

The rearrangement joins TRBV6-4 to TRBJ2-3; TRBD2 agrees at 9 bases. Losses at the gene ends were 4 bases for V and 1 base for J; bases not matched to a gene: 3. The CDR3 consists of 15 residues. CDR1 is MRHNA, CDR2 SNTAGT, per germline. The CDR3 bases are TGTGCCAGCAGTGTCGAGCGGGGGGGCACAGATACGCAGTATTTT. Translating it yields CASSVERGGTDTQYF.

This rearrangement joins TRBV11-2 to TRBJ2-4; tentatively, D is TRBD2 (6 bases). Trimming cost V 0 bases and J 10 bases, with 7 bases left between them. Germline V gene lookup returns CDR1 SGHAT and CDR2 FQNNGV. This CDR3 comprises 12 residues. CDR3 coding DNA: TGTGCCAGCAGCTTAGAGGGGAGGATTCAGTACTTC. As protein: CASSLEGRIQYF.

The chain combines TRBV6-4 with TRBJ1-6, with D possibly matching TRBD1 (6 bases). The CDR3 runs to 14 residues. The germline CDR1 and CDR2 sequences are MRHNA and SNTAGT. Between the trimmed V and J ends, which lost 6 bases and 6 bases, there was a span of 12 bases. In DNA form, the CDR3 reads TGTGCCAGCAGAGGACAGTCTCCTAATTCACCCCTCCACTTT. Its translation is CASRGQSPNSPLHF.

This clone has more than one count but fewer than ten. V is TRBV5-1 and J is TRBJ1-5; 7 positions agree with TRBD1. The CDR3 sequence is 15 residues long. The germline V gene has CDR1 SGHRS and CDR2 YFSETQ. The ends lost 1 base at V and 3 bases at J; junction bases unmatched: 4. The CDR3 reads CASSLTTGSNQPQHF. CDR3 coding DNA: TGCGCCAGCAGCTTGACGACAGGGTCCAATCAGCCCCAGCATTTT.

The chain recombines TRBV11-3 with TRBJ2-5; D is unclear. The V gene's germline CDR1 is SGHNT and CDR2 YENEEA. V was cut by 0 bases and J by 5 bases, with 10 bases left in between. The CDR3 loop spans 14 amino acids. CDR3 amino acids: CASSLEAAVETQYF. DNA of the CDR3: TGTGCCAGCAGCTTAGAGGCGGCGGTGGAGACCCAGTACTTC.

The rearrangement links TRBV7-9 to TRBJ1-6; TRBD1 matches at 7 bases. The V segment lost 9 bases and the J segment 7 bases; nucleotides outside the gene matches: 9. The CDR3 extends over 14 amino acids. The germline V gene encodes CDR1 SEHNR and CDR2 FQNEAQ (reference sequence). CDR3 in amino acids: CASRSGTENSPLHF. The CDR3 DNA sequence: TGTGCCAGTCGATCGGGGACAGAGAATTCACCCCTCCACTTT.

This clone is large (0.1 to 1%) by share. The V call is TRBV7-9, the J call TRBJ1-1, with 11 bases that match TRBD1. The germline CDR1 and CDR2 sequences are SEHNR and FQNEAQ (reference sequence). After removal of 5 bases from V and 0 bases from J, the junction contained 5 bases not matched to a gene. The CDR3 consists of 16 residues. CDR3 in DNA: TGTGCCAGCAGCGCGGGGACAGGGGGTATGAACACTGAAGCTTTCTTT. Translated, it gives CASSAGTGGMNTEAFF.

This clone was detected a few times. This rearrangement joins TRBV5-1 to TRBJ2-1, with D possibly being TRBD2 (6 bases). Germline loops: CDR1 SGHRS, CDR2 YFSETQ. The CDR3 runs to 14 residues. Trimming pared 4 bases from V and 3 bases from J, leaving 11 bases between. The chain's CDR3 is CASSLATSYNEQFF. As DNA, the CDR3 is TGCGCCAGCAGCCTAGCGACTAGCTACAATGAGCAGTTCTTC.

The CDR3 nucleotides are TGTGCCAGCAAGAATACCGGTGACGAGCAGTACTTC. Amino acid sequence: CASKNTGDEQYF. This chain connects TRBV7-9 to TRBJ2-7; no definite D call. Germline-derived CDR1 and CDR2 are SEHNR and FQNEAQ (reference sequence). V gave up 7 bases and J gave up 5 bases, with 12 bases separating them. This CDR3 has 12 amino acids.

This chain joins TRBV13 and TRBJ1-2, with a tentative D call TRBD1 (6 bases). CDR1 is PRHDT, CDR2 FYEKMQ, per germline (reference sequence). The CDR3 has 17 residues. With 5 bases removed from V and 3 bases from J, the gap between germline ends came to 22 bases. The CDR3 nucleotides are TGTGCCAGCAGCCAGGAAATAATGGACAGCCGGGACTATGGCTACACCTTC. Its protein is CASSQEIMDSRDYGYTF.

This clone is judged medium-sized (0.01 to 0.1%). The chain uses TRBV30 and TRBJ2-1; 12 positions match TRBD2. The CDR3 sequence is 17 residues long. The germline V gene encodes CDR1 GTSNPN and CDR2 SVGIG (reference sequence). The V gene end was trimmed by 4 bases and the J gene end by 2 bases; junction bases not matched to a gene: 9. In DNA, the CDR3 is TGTGCCTGGACGGGGGGGACTAGCGGGTTCCCCTACAATGAGCAGTTCTTC. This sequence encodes CAWTGGTSGFPYNEQFF.

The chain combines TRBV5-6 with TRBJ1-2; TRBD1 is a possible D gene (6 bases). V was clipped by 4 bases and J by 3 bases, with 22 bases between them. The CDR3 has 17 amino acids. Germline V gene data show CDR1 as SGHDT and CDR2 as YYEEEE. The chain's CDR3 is CASSQEIMDSRDYGYTF. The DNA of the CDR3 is TGTGCCAGCAGCCAGGAAATAATGGACAGCCGGGACTATGGCTACACCTTC. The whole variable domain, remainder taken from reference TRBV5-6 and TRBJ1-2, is DAGVTQSPTHLIKTRGQQVTLRCSPKSGHDTVSWYQQALGQGPQFIFQYYEEEERQRGNFPDRFSGHQFPNYSSELNVNALLLGDSALYLCASSQEIMDSRDYGYTFGSGTRLTVV.

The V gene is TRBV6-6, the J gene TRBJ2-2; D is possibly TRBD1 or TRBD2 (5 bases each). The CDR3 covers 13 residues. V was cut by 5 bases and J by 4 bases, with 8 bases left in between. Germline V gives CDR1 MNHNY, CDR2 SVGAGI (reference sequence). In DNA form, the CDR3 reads TGTGCCAGCAGTACGGGACCCACCGGGGAGCTGTTTTTT. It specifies CASSTGPTGELFF.

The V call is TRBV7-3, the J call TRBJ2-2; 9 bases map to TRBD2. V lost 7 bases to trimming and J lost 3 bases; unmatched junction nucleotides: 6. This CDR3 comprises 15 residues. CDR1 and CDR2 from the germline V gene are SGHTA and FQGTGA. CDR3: CASTPGGGDTGELFF. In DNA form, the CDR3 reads TGTGCCAGCACCCCGGGCGGGGGGGACACCGGGGAGCTGTTTTTT.

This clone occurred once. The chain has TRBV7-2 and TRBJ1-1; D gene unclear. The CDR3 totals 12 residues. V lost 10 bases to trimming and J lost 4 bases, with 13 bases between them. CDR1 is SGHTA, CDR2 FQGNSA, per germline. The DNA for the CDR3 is TGTGCCACTGCCAAGTGGGGCACTGAAGCTTTCTTT. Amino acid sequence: CATAKWGTEAFF.

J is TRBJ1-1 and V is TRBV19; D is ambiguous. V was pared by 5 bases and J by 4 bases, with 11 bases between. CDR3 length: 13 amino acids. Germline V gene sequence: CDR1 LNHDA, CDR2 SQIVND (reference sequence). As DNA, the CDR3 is TGTGCCAGTAGTGTCTCAACGCGCACTGAAGCTTTCTTT. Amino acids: CASSVSTRTEAFF. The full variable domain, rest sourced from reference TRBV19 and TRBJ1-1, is DGGITQSPKYLFRKEGQNVTLSCEQNLNHDAMYWYRQDPGQGLRLIYYSQIVNDFQKGDIAEGYSVSREKKESFPLTVTSAQKNPTAFYLCASSVSTRTEAFFGQGTRLTVV.

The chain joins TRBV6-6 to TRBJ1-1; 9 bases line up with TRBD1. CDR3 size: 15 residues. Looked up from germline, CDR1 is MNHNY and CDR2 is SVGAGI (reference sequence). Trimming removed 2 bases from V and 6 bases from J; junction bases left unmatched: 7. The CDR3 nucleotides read TGTGCCAGCAGTTACGAGGGACAGGGAGATCCTGAAGCTTTCTTT. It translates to CASSYEGQGDPEAFF.

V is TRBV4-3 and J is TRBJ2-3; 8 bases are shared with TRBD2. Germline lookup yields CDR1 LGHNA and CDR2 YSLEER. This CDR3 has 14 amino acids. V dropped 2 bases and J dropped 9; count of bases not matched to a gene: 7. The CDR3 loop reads CASSQLAGGLTQYF. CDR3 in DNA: TGCGCCAGCAGCCAATTGGCGGGGGGCCTAACGCAGTATTTT.